This is a list of T cell receptor beta chains from one sample in a study of T cell responses to AZD1222 COVID-19 vaccine. Only in-frame clones appear in the TCRdb table, and some are missing; sequencing was by immunoSEQ multiplex PCR. The sample consists of 85,000 to 100,000 clones, approximately 83% of them appearing once. Material: peripheral blood, obtained on day 0 of AZD1222 vaccination. These receptors originate from an adult in good health. Both conserved end residues are part of each CDR3. The D gene is left open where the match is weak.

TRBJ1-1 14 TRBV7-2 . CASSPNPGNTEAFF
TRBJ1-1 15 TRBV9 . CASSVSSGPNTEAFF
TRBJ2-3 12 TRBV7-8 . CASSRNSDTQYF
TRBJ1-6 13 TRBV10-2 . CASNSGYNSPLHF
TRBJ1-2 15 TRBV18 TRBD1 CASSPDGQGRYGYTF
TRBJ2-1 15 TRBV11-2 TRBD2 CASSSGLALYNEQFF
TRBJ1-4 14 TRBV6-5 . CASSYRGSNEKLFF
TRBJ2-7 12 TRBV29-1 . CSVGWARSEQYF
TRBJ1-5 14 TRBV7-9 . CASSFFGEGQPQHF
TRBJ2-5 16 TRBV6-2/TRBV6-3 TRBD1 CASSFPGQGVQETQYF
TRBJ2-3 15 TRBV9 . CASSVGAGRTDTQYF
TRBJ2-2 13 TRBV18 . CASSLPNTGELFF
TRBJ2-1 15 TRBV5-1 TRBD2 CASSPGGGAFNEQFF
TRBJ2-5 16 TRBV6-2/TRBV6-3 . CASSYSSIGYSETQYF
TRBJ2-7 11 TRBV12-2 . CASRFRGEQYF
TRBJ2-1 14 TRBV6-5 . CASSSTTVPKEQFF
TRBJ2-2 14 TRBV6-1 . CASRPRQVAGELFF
TRBJ1-2 14 TRBV3-1/TRBV3-2 . CASSQPGTNYGYTF
TRBJ1-4 16 TRBV11-2 . CASSLNPGTTNEKLFF
TRBJ1-2 14 TRBV7-2 . CASSLGNRDYGYTF
TRBJ1-5 14 TRBV6-5 TRBD1 CASSPDRGSRPQHF
TRBJ1-4 17 TRBV6-6 . CASSRSTARGRNEKLFF
TRBJ2-5 15 TRBV24-1 TRBD2 CATSDPAGGGETQYF
TRBJ1-2 13 TRBV3-1/TRBV3-2 . CASSPRPSGGYTF
TRBJ2-3 15 TRBV30 TRBD1 CAWSAGQGNTDTQYF